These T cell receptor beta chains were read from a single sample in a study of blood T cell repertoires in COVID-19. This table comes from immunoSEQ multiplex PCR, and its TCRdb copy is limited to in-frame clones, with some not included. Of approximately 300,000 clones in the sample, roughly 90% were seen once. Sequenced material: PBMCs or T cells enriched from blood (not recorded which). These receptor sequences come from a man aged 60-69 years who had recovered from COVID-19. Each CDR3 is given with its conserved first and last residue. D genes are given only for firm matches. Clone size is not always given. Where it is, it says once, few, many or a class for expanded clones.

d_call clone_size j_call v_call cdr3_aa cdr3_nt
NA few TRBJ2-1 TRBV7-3 CASRRQPESYNEQFF TGTGCCAGCAGGCGGCAGCCTGAATCCTACAATGAGCAGTTCTTC
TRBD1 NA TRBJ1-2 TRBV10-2 CASSGTGTGGLGYTF TGCGCCAGCAGTGGAACCGGGACAGGGGGTTTAGGCTACACCTTC
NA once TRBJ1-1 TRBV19 CASSISTGEVRGTEAFF TGTGCCAGTAGTATTTCCACGGGGGAGGTACGGGGCACTGAAGCTTTCTTT
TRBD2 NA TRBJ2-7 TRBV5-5 CASSPGLAGRSYEQYF TGTGCCAGCAGCCCGGGACTAGCGGGGAGATCCTACGAGCAGTACTTC
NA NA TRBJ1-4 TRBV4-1 CASSQVGLINEKLFF TGCGCCAGCAGCCAAGTGGGACTGATAAACGAAAAACTGTTTTTT
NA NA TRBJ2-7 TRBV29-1 CSADLWGDEQYF TGCAGCGCTGACCTTTGGGGGGACGAGCAGTACTTC
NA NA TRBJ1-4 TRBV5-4 CASSSRSSGTNEKLFF TGTGCCAGCAGCTCTCGATCTAGCGGGACTAATGAAAAACTGTTTTTT
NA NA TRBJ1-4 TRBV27 CASRAVGANEKLFF TGTGCCAGCAGAGCGGTTGGTGCTAATGAAAAACTGTTTTTT
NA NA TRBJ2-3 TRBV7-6 CASSLGQGRSTDTQYF TGTGCCAGCAGCTTAGGGCAGGGTAGGAGCACAGATACGCAGTATTTT
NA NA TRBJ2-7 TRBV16 CASSLSSGQRNSYF TGTGCCAGCAGCTTGAGCAGCGGACAGCGGAATTCGTACTTC
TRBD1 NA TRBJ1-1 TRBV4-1 CASSQVGTVNTEAFF TGCGCCAGCAGCCAAGTCGGGACAGTGAACACTGAAGCTTTCTTT
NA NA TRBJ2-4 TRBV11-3 CASSSQGSGNIQYF TGTGCCAGCAGCTCACAGGGTTCGGGAAACATTCAGTACTTC
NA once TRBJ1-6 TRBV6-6 CASSQRTAGSSNSPLHF TGTGCCAGCAGTCAGAGAACGGCAGGTTCTTCCAATTCACCCCTCCACTTT
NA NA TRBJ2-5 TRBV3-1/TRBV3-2 CASSYGTSQETQYF TGTGCCAGCAGCTACGGGACTTCACAAGAGACCCAGTACTTC
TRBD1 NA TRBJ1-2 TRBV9 CASSATGAGGYTF TGTGCCAGCAGCGCGACAGGGGCCGGGGGCTACACCTTC
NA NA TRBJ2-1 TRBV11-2 CASSLGSGARGEQFF TGTGCCAGCAGCTTAGGTAGCGGAGCGCGGGGTGAGCAGTTCTTC
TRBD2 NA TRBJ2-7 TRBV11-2 CASRSQMGGSGEQYF TGTGCCAGCAGAAGCCAAATGGGGGGGTCGGGCGAGCAGTACTTC
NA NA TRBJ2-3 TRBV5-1 CASSLDARSPVDTQYF TGCGCCAGCAGCCTAGACGCCCGGAGTCCGGTAGATACGCAGTATTTT
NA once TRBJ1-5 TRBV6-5 CASTETGGWGPQHF TGTGCCAGCACCGAAACGGGGGGCTGGGGTCCCCAGCATTTT
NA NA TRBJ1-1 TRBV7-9 CASSLTPSGNTEAFF TGTGCCAGCAGCTTAACTCCCTCGGGGAACACTGAAGCTTTCTTT
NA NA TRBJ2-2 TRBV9 CASGRENTGELFF TGTGCCAGCGGGCGGGAAAACACCGGGGAGCTGTTTTTT
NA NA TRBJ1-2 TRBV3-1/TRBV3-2 CASSQVARGGYTF TGTGCCAGCAGCCAAGTAGCACGAGGAGGCTACACCTTC
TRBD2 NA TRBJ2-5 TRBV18 CASSGTSGSQKTQYF TGTGCCAGCTCGGGGACTAGCGGGAGTCAAAAGACCCAGTACTTC
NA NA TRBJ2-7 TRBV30 CAWSPPGGLGYEQYF TGTGCCTGGAGTCCACCCGGGGGGCTCGGGTACGAGCAGTACTTC
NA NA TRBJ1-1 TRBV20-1 CSARDAGAAFF TGCAGTGCTAGAGACGCGGGAGCAGCTTTCTTT
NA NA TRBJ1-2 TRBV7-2 CASSLEIGGYTF TGTGCCAGCAGCTTAGAGATCGGTGGCTACACCTTC
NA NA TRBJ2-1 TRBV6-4 CASSDSSLDRVF TGTGCCAGCAGTGACTCGTCCCTAGACAGAGTCTTC
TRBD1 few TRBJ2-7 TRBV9 CASSVGQGAREQYF TGTGCCAGCAGCGTAGGACAGGGGGCCCGCGAGCAGTACTTC
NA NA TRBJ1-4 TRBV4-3 CASATSQFATNEKLFF TGCGCCAGCGCGACAAGCCAGTTCGCGACTAATGAAAAACTGTTTTTT
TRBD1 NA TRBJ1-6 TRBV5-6 CASGGQGGRQSSPLHF TGTGCCAGCGGGGGACAGGGTGGGAGGCAAAGCTCACCCCTCCACTTT
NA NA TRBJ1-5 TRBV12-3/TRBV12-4 CASSLSRDQPQHF TGTGCCAGCAGTTTGTCCCGAGATCAGCCCCAGCATTTT
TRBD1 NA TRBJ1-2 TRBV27 CASGQDYGYTF TGTGCCAGCGGACAGGACTATGGCTACACCTTC
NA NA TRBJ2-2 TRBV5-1 CASSLAGNTGELFF TGCGCCAGCAGCTTGGCCGGGAACACCGGGGAGCTGTTTTTT
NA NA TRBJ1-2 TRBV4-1 CASSQDTVTGRGSGYTF TGCGCCAGCAGCCAAGACACCGTAACAGGAAGAGGCTCTGGCTACACCTTC
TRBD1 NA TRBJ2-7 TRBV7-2 CASSSDRGAYEQYF TGTGCCAGCAGCTCGGACAGGGGCGCCTACGAGCAGTACTTC
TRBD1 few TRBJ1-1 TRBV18 CASSIQGRTEAFF TGTGCCAGCTCGATACAGGGGCGCACTGAAGCTTTCTTT
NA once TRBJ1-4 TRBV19 CASQGLTNEKLFF TGTGCCTCCCAGGGGCTTACTAATGAAAAACTGTTTTTT
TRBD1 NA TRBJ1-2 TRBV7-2 CASSLAGTGAHGYTF TGTGCCAGCAGCTTAGCGGGGACAGGGGCCCATGGCTACACCTTC
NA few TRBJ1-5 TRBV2 CASSEGQLSNQPQHF TGTGCCAGCAGCGAAGGACAGCTTAGCAATCAGCCCCAGCATTTT
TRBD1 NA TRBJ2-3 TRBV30 CAWRAPTGGDTQYF TGTGCCTGGAGAGCCCCAACAGGGGGAGATACGCAGTATTTT
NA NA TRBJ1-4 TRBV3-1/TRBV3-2 CASSQVQGGSFEKLFF TGTGCCAGCAGCCAAGTCCAAGGGGGATCCTTCGAAAAACTGTTTTTT
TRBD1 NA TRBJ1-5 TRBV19 CASGSRQGAEDQPQHF TGTGCCAGTGGCAGCAGACAGGGGGCGGAGGATCAGCCCCAGCATTTT
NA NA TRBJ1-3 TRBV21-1 CASSKRGQGNTIYF TGTGCCAGCAGCAAAAGGGGCCAGGGGAACACCATATATTTT
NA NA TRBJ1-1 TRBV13 CASSLRDTNTEAFF TGTGCCAGCAGCTTAAGGGACACCAACACTGAAGCTTTCTTT